The 29 T cell receptor beta chains below come from one sample, sequenced in a study of blood T cell repertoires in COVID-19. The repertoire was sequenced with immunoSEQ multiplex PCR; TCRdb's copy has only in-frame clones and lacks some. The data hold 240,000 or so clones, with 75% to 90% observed a single time. Sequencing was carried out using peripheral blood. All receptors derive from a woman in her twenties or thirties who had recovered from COVID-19.

J is TRBJ1-2 and V is TRBV11-2, with 11 bases lining up with TRBD1. Per the germline V gene, CDR1 is SGHAT and CDR2 is FQNNGV. With V trimmed by 0 bases and J by 4 bases, 1 base remained unmatched. This CDR3 contains 15 residues. CDR3 protein: CASSLEGQGVYGYTF. As DNA, the CDR3 is TGTGCCAGCAGCTTAGAGGGACAGGGGGTCTATGGCTACACCTTC.

This clone was seen just once. This chain links TRBV5-5 with TRBJ1-2, with 9 bases lining up with TRBD1. Germline V gives CDR1 SGHKS, CDR2 YYEKEE (reference sequence). The CDR3 loop spans 14 amino acids. V shed 4 bases, J shed 4 bases, and the junction held 5 bases outside the gene matches. The CDR3 coding sequence is TGTGCCAGCAGCCCGGAGGACAGGGGCTATGGCTACACCTTC. Amino acid sequence: CASSPEDRGYGYTF.

V gene TRBV4-1 combines with J gene TRBJ2-1, with 8 positions matching TRBD2. Trimming at V came to 2 bases and at J to 5 bases, leaving 11 bases not matched to a gene. Germline V gene lookup returns CDR1 MGHRA and CDR2 YSYEKL. The CDR3 spans 17 residues. The DNA of the CDR3 is TGCGCCAGCAGCCAACAAGGGCGGGGGGTTCGTAACAATGAGCAGTTCTTC. Translated: CASSQQGRGVRNNEQFF.

J is TRBJ2-7 and V is TRBV7-5; TRBD1 reflects the table's D call only, with no check against the DNA. TRBV7-5 is deemed a pseudogene. This CDR3 comprises 18 residues. CDR3 protein: CVRSWCPDRAGASYEQYF. DNA for the CDR3: TGTGTCAGAAGCTGGTGTCCGGACAGGGCTGGGGCCTCCTACGAGCAGTACTTC.

The CDR3 protein is CASSLGRGSGNTIYF. The CDR3 region has the DNA TGTGCCAGCAGCTTGGGCAGAGGCTCTGGAAACACCATATATTTT. This chain joins TRBV5-6 and TRBJ1-3, with D unresolved. V was pared by 0 bases and J by 0 bases, with 7 bases between. The CDR3 sequence is 15 residues long. Per the germline V gene, CDR1 is SGHDT and CDR2 is YYEEEE.

The chain is built from TRBV27 and TRBJ2-1, with 10 bases lining up with TRBD2. Unmatched junction bases numbered 3, after V lost 3 bases and J lost 4 bases. CDR1 MNHEY and CDR2 SMNVEV come from the germline V gene (reference sequence). This CDR3 contains 15 residues. Written as DNA, the CDR3 is TGTGCCAGCAGTTTCGAGCGGGGGGGTTACAATGAGCAGTTCTTC. Its translation: CASSFERGGYNEQFF.

The gene calls are TRBV2 and TRBJ2-7; D unresolved. Trimming cost V 6 bases and J 0 bases, with 9 bases left between them. The length of the CDR3 is 13 residues. Germline V gene data show CDR1 as SNHLY and CDR2 as FYNNEI. CDR3 in DNA: TGTGCCAGCAGGTACACCCTCTCCTACGAGCAGTACTTC. Residues: CASRYTLSYEQYF.

The CDR3 bases are TGTGCCAGCAGCTGGAGCGGGGGCCCAAGCTCTGGGGCCAACGTCCTGACTTTC. Residues: CASSWSGGPSSGANVLTF. This chain connects TRBV4-2 to TRBJ2-6; 8 bases agree with TRBD2. The CDR3 length is 18 residues. Germline V lookup: CDR1 LGHNA, CDR2 YNFKEQ. V lost 5 bases and J lost 0; bases outside the gene matches: 9.

V usage is TRBV6-5 and J usage is TRBJ1-3, with D possibly being TRBD1 (5 bases). V shed 6 bases and J shed 4 bases, with 16 bases lying between them. The CDR3 runs to 15 residues. Germline CDR1 and CDR2: MNHEY and SVGAGI. The CDR3 loop reads CASRGHPAGGNTIYF. CDR3 DNA: TGTGCCAGCAGAGGACACCCTGCGGGGGGAAACACCATATATTTT.

The chain links TRBV30 to TRBJ2-5, with 7 bases fitting TRBD2. This CDR3 region has 15 residues. Trimming took 8 bases from V and 4 from J; bases not matched to a gene: 16. Germline lookup yields CDR1 GTSNPN and CDR2 SVGIG (reference sequence). The DNA of the CDR3 is TGTGCCCGAGGAGGAGTCGGGGGGAGGGTAGAGACCCAGTACTTC. This translates into CARGGVGGRVETQYF.

This chain joins TRBV3-1 (or the pseudogene TRBV3-2) and TRBJ2-2, with D tentatively TRBD1 (5 bases). The CDR3 sequence is 17 residues long. Germline CDR1 reads LGHDT; CDR2 reads YNNKEL (reference sequence). V was pared by 0 bases and J by 5 bases, with 16 bases between. The CDR3 sequence: CASSQEWSRVGTGELFF. The CDR3 DNA follows: TGTGCCAGCAGCCAAGAATGGTCCAGGGTGGGGACCGGGGAGCTGTTTTTT.

This clone has just a few counts. The V gene is TRBV5-3, the J gene TRBJ2-2, with 9 positions matching TRBD1. TRBV5-3 is identified as an open reading frame with a role that is uncertain. After removal of 4 bases from V and 5 bases from J, the junction contained 9 bases not matched to a gene. This CDR3 comprises 16 residues. The CDR3 loop is CARSDRDRVGTGELFF. The CDR3 nucleotides read TGTGCCAGAAGCGATAGGGACAGGGTGGGAACCGGGGAGCTGTTTTTT.

This clone came up once. V gene TRBV5-1 combines with J gene TRBJ2-3; the match to TRBD2 covers 9 bases. Trimming cost V 4 bases and J 8 bases; bases outside gene matches: 11. CDR1 and CDR2 from the germline V gene are SGHRS and YFSETQ. CDR3 length: 15 amino acids. CDR3 loop: CASSSEGSGGGTQYF. The CDR3 bases are TGCGCCAGCAGCAGCGAGGGTAGCGGGGGCGGTACGCAGTATTTT.

The chain carries TRBV7-2 and TRBJ2-5; 8 bases align to TRBD1. Germline V gives CDR1 SGHTA, CDR2 FQGNSA. J lost 3 bases, V lost 2 bases, and 11 bases had no gene match. The CDR3 runs to 17 residues. This chain's CDR3 is CASSLRLGRDRKETQYF. The CDR3 nucleotides read TGTGCCAGCAGCTTACGTTTAGGTCGGGACAGGAAAGAGACCCAGTACTTC.

The rearrangement joins TRBV6-4 to TRBJ2-3; a weak D match, TRBD2 (5 bases). This CDR3 is built from 14 residues. Looked up from germline, CDR1 is MRHNA and CDR2 is SNTAGT. V was shortened by 7 bases and J by 2 bases, with 13 bases between the two germline ends. CDR3 nucleotide sequence: TGTGCCAGCACCTGGACTGGGAACACAGATACGCAGTATTTT. This sequence encodes CASTWTGNTDTQYF.

The chain carries TRBV7-2 and TRBJ2-7, with 10 bases matching TRBD2. J was trimmed by 7 bases and V by 5 bases; bases with no gene match: 17. Germline V gives CDR1 SGHTA, CDR2 FQGNSA. There are 17 residues in the CDR3. CDR3 amino acids: CASSAGKLGLAGGEQYF. The CDR3 coding sequence is TGTGCCAGCAGCGCCGGAAAACTAGGGTTAGCGGGGGGTGAGCAGTACTTC.

The chain combines TRBV3-1 (or the pseudogene TRBV3-2) with TRBJ1-2; 7 nucleotides line up with TRBD1. V gave up 4 bases and J gave up 2 bases; unmatched junction bases: 10. Germline CDR1 LGHDT, CDR2 YNNKEL (reference sequence). The CDR3 has 16 residues. CDR3 bases: TGTGCCAGCAGCCTTATTAGGGGACAGAGGAACTATGGCTACACCTTC. It translates to CASSLIRGQRNYGYTF.

This clone was picked up one time. The rearrangement links TRBV6-5 to TRBJ1-2; D is uncertain. V was cut by 5 bases and J by 0 bases, with 7 bases left in between. The germline gives CDR1 MNHEY, CDR2 SVGAGI. This CDR3 comprises 13 residues. This CDR3 reads CASSPPANYGYTF. The CDR3 coding sequence is TGTGCCAGCAGTCCCCCTGCTAACTATGGCTACACCTTC.

This clone has more than one count but fewer than ten. The CDR3 nucleotides read TGTGCCAGCAGTGACAGGGGGAACTATGGCTACACCTTC. It specifies CASSDRGNYGYTF. J is TRBJ1-2 and V is TRBV6-2 or TRBV6-3; the match to TRBD1 covers 9 bases. From germline, CDR1 is MNHEY and CDR2 SVGEGT. The CDR3 consists of 13 residues. Trimming removed 5 bases from V and 2 bases from J; junction bases left unmatched: 0.

This clone was seen a handful of times. The chain combines TRBV27 with TRBJ2-3; possibly TRBD2 for D (6 bases). V lost 5 bases and J 3 bases, leaving 12 bases between the germline ends. Germline V gene data show CDR1 as MNHEY and CDR2 as SMNVEV (reference sequence). The length of the CDR3 is 14 residues. The CDR3 spells CASSPAGITDTQYF. The DNA of the CDR3 is TGTGCCAGCAGTCCGGCGGGGATAACAGATACGCAGTATTTT.

The V and J genes are TRBV10-2 and TRBJ1-6; 7 bases map to TRBD1. The CDR3 loop spans 14 amino acids. The J segment lost 5 bases and the V segment lost 4 bases, leaving 2 bases of the junction unmatched. Germline V gives CDR1 WSHSY, CDR2 SAAADI. The CDR3 sequence is CASSVGQNNSPLHF. CDR3 nucleotide sequence: TGCGCCAGCAGTGTGGGACAGAATAATTCACCCCTCCACTTT.

V is TRBV7-2 and J is TRBJ1-2; D gene ambiguous. With 0 bases removed from V and 1 base from J, the gap between germline ends came to 3 bases. CDR1 is SGHTA, CDR2 FQGNSA, per germline. The CDR3 is 13 residues long. CDR3 DNA: TGTGCCAGCAGCTTAGCCCATAACTATGGCTACACCTTC. This gives the protein CASSLAHNYGYTF.

The CDR3 DNA sequence: TGTGCCAGCAGTTACGGGGACAGCCACAATGAGCAGTTCTTC. As protein: CASSYGDSHNEQFF. The genes are TRBV6-5 and TRBJ2-1, with 7 nucleotides matching TRBD1. Germline V gene lookup returns CDR1 MNHEY and CDR2 SVGAGI. Trimming removed 2 bases from V and 5 bases from J; junction bases left unmatched: 3. This CDR3 spans 14 amino acids.

J is TRBJ2-1 and V is TRBV19, with TRBD2 identical over 9 bases. The V and J ends lost 5 bases and 5 bases, in that order; junction bases with no gene match: 13. Germline-derived CDR1 and CDR2 are LNHDA and SQIVND (reference sequence). The CDR3 covers 17 residues. CDR3 protein: CASSLTLGTSYHNEQFF. Here the CDR3 DNA reads TGTGCCAGTAGTCTAACACTCGGGACTAGCTACCACAATGAGCAGTTCTTC.

The rearrangement joins TRBV29-1 to TRBJ2-7, with D perhaps matching TRBD1 (5 bases). The V end was cut by 4 bases, the J end by 3 bases, with 13 bases between. CDR1 SQVTM and CDR2 ANQGSEA come from the germline V gene. The CDR3 is 13 amino acids. The CDR3 DNA sequence: TGCAGCGTTGGATCAGGGTGGGACTACGAGCAGTACTTC. This translates into CSVGSGWDYEQYF.

The chain is built from TRBV5-4 and TRBJ2-3; 7 bases align to TRBD2. Germline V gene sequence: CDR1 SGHNT, CDR2 YYREEE (reference sequence). This CDR3 spans 17 amino acids. The ends lost 1 base at V and 0 bases at J; junction bases unmatched: 8. The DNA for the CDR3 is TGTGCCAGCAGCTTGAAACTAGCGTTGACTAGCACAGATACGCAGTATTTT. Translation gives CASSLKLALTSTDTQYF.

V usage is TRBV28 and J usage is TRBJ2-7; D remains unclear. The germline V gene encodes CDR1 MDHEN and CDR2 SYDVKM. V lost 5 bases and J 3 bases, leaving 5 bases between the germline ends. This CDR3 contains 11 residues. This chain's CDR3 is CASSTYYEQYF. The CDR3 nucleotides read TGTGCCAGCAGTACCTACTACGAGCAGTACTTC.

This clone was seen once. This chain links TRBV6-5 with TRBJ1-2, with 8 bases fitting TRBD1. Germline CDR1 MNHEY, CDR2 SVGAGI. V lost 2 bases to trimming and J lost 0 bases; unmatched junction nucleotides: 5. The CDR3 extends over 16 amino acids. The CDR3 sequence: CASSYKTGEANYGYTF. The CDR3 coding sequence is TGTGCCAGCAGTTACAAGACAGGGGAGGCTAACTATGGCTACACCTTC.

V and J are TRBV7-2 and TRBJ2-3; weak D call: TRBD2 (5 bases). Germline V gives CDR1 SGHTA, CDR2 FQGNSA. There are 16 residues in the CDR3. With 3 bases removed from V and 0 bases from J, the gap between germline ends came to 13 bases. CDR3 nucleotide sequence: TGTGCCAGCAGCTTGGGTCGGGGTTGGAGCACAGATACGCAGTATTTT. Translation gives CASSLGRGWSTDTQYF.